This TCR beta chain was captured in a study of regulatory T cells in long-lasting Graves disease (dated by TCRdb to 2020 to 2022). Study-level background: Persistent Graves' disease was defined as antithyroid drug treatment for over 5 years with persistently positive TSH receptor autoantibodies. Persistent Graves' disease patients were compared with newly diagnosed Graves' disease patients by peripheral blood TCR sequencing and RNA sequencing. The study took place in China and was registered as a clinical trial. In the clinical cohort, patients with persistent Graves' disease had used antithyroid drugs for an average of about 10 years. A total of roughly 35 samples underwent TCR sequencing: 13 from persistent and roughly 20 from newly diagnosed Graves' disease patients. Broad study findings and their caveats: Only the TCR beta chain was sequenced and analyzed. A larger number of public clonotypes was shared among persistent patients (approximately 3,000) than among newly diagnosed patients (around 880). Peripheral blood alone was examined, since thyroid tissue, which constituted the primary lesion, could not be accessed. Persistent disease showed preferential use of TRBV28, TRBJ1-2 and TRBJ2-5, whereas newly diagnosed disease favored TRBV20-1 and TRBJ2-1. Compared with newly diagnosed patients, patients with persistent Graves' disease had lower TCR Shannon entropy and fewer highly expanded clones, which suggests clonal expansion. As a limitation, the authors acknowledged that the small sample size may reduce accuracy.

Measured from the cysteine to the phenylalanine, the CDR3 is 16 residues long. The retained sequence is limited to the CDR3, 48 bases, with the frame set at the first base. V lost 3 bases and J lost 5 bases; the stretch between them is 16 bases long. The germline V gene (reference sequence) gives CDR1 as MNHEY and CDR2 as SMNVEV. This specimen's time point label, per the study, means: persistent/refractory GD, antithyroid drugs over 5 years with positive TRAb. For both TCR sequencing and RNA sequencing, RNA was extracted from PBMCs using TRIzol. The diagnosis of Graves' disease was made according to American Thyroid Association guidelines. Patients were recruited from an endocrinology department in Xi'an, China. Each patient gave roughly 8.4 milliliters of peripheral blood, collected in an EDTA anticoagulant tube. Ficoll Paque Plus density gradient separation was used to isolate PBMCs, and no further T cell sorting was done. RNA quality was checked with an Agilent 2100 Bioanalyzer and agarose gel, and concentration with a NanoDrop 2000.

The sample holds many counts of this clonotype. This receptor's antigen is unknown. Base qualities were left out, and no much larger clone turns up one base away. Libraries were constructed by multiplex PCR. Sequencing was performed on an Illumina HiSeq 4000. To build TCR beta libraries, CDR3 regions were amplified by Arm-PCR using iRepertoire HTBI primers. Before sequencing, the PCR products went through gel purification. The paper's data handling went like this. Gene usage analysis of CDR3 amino acid clonotypes used the roughly 60 TRBV and more than 13 TRBJ segments found across samples. Filtered high-quality paired reads were merged into contigs using COPE and FqMerger. BLAST was used to align contigs to the IMGT TRBV, TRBD and TRBJ reference genes, and CDR3 was defined following IMGT. Highly expanded clones were defined as clonotypes with a frequency above 0.1%. Shannon entropy served as the measure of repertoire diversity, while the Gini coefficient captured V-J evenness. A clonotype found in more than one individual was treated as public. TCRdb redid the processing of the public reads, applying fastp at Q25 and MiXCR, and retained in-frame beta chains. Each entry merges the rows of one CDR3 protein and shows their most common DNA and genes. The V and J calls shown here were made by TCRdb, not taken from the authors' results. Here the sample has 400,000 to 500,000 distinct CDR3 sequences; about a fifth occur a single time. The ten largest clonotypes hold roughly 6.9% of the sample.

The sample in question was peripheral blood mononuclear cells (PBMCs), obtained when the disease was refractory, from a patient treated with antithyroid drugs. This receptor was identified in a female donor with Graves disease. The chain links TRBV27 with TRBJ1-4; perhaps TRBD1 is the D gene, with 5 bases matching. The CDR3 protein: CASSFLPGRPNEKLFF. Here is the DNA: TGTGCCAGCAGTTTTTTACCGGGACGGCCGAATGAAAAACTGTTTTTT.